The next 30 T cell receptor beta chains were all read from a single sample in a study of T cells in Graves' hyperthyroidism and ophthalmopathy. The source material, RNA transcripts, was used to amplify TCR beta CDR3 regions. The HTBI primer set served for first-round RT-PCR of the TCR CDR3. Each CDR3 protein is one row after TCRdb ran MiXCR on the multiplex PCR reads. The sample has hundreds of thousands of distinct CDR3 sequences, around 15% seen once. What was sequenced was blood. Receptors originate from a woman aged 18-30 years with Graves' hyperthyroidism.

This clonotype has only a few counts. This rearrangement joins TRBV4-1 to TRBJ1-1; 12 bases map to TRBD1. Unmatched junction bases numbered 4, after V lost 5 bases and J lost 6 bases. Germline CDR1 MGHRA, CDR2 YSYEKL. The CDR3 loop spans 14 amino acids. CDR3 in DNA: TGCGCCAGCAGCTCGGGACAGGGGGCCGCTGAAGCTTTCTTT. Its translation is CASSSGQGAAEAFF.

This clonotype was observed a few times. The J gene is TRBJ2-5, the V gene TRBV9; the D gene is possibly TRBD2 (5 bases). The CDR3 consists of 15 residues. In germline, CDR1 is SGDLS, CDR2 YYNGEE. The ends were cut back, 4 bases at V and 2 bases at J, with 15 bases in the middle. The CDR3 here is CASSWQTGSQETQYF. CDR3 coding DNA: TGTGCCAGCAGCTGGCAGACGGGGAGTCAAGAGACCCAGTACTTC.

The rearrangement links TRBV28 to TRBJ1-4, with D maybe TRBD1 (5 bases). V shed 0 bases and J shed 6 bases, with 20 bases lying between them. Germline values: CDR1 MDHEN, CDR2 SYDVKM. The CDR3 totals 18 residues. The CDR3 DNA reads as TGTGCCAGCAGTTTATGGGCCCCTAGACAGCCGGCGGATGAAAAACTGTTTTTT. Amino acid sequence: CASSLWAPRQPADEKLFF.

This chain uses TRBV7-9 with TRBJ1-5; D gene unclear. Germline CDR1 reads SEHNR; CDR2 reads FQNEAQ (reference sequence). The CDR3 length is 12 residues. Trimming took off 3 bases at V and 9 bases at J, with 9 bases between the two ends. CDR3 protein: CASSFDGRPQHF. The CDR3 nucleotides read TGTGCCAGCAGCTTCGACGGTCGGCCCCAGCATTTT. Variable domain in full (rest from reference TRBV7-9 and TRBJ1-5): DTGVSQNPRHKITKRGQNVTFRCDPISEHNRLYWYRQTLGQGPEFLTYFQNEAQLEKSRLLSDRFSAERPKGSFSTLEIQRTEQGDSAMYLCASSFDGRPQHFGDGTRLSIL.

This clonotype was picked up many times. CDR3 nucleotide sequence: TGTGCCAGCAGCCAAAGGGCAGGGAATGGCTACACCTTC. Amino acid sequence: CASSQRAGNGYTF. The V call is TRBV4-2, the J call TRBJ1-2; D might be TRBD1 (5 bases). V was shortened by 2 bases and J by 6 bases, with 10 bases between the two germline ends. Germline V lookup: CDR1 LGHNA, CDR2 YNFKEQ. The CDR3 has 13 residues.

This clonotype was seen ten or more times. The chain recombines TRBV18 with TRBJ2-1, with 7 bases that match TRBD1. Trimming removed 5 bases from V and 7 bases from J; junction bases left unmatched: 5. This CDR3 has 13 amino acids. The germline V gene encodes CDR1 KGHSH and CDR2 LQKENI. The CDR3 region is CASSTGVLNEQFF. CDR3 nucleotides: TGTGCCAGCTCAACAGGGGTCTTGAATGAGCAGTTCTTC.

This clonotype was recorded many times. The chain combines TRBV2 with TRBJ1-5, with D possibly being TRBD1 (6 bases). The CDR3 sequence is 14 residues long. From germline, CDR1 is SNHLY and CDR2 FYNNEI. Between the trimmed V and J ends, which lost 6 bases and 3 bases, there was a span of 12 bases. CDR3 nucleotide sequence: TGTGCCAGCAGGGCTGGACAGTCCAATCAGCCCCAGCATTTT. Translating gives CASRAGQSNQPQHF. The whole variable domain, filled in from reference TRBV2 and TRBJ1-5, reads EPEVTQTPSHQVTQMGQEVILRCVPISNHLYFYWYRQILGQKVEFLVSFYNNEISEKSEIFDDQFSVERPDGSNFTLKIRSTKLEDSAMYFCASRAGQSNQPQHFGDGTRLSIL.

The chain links TRBV18 to TRBJ2-7; D remains ambiguous. In germline, CDR1 is KGHSH, CDR2 LQKENI. The CDR3 extends over 16 amino acids. V was pared by 3 bases and J by 3 bases, with 18 bases between. The CDR3 nucleotides read TGTGCCAGCTCACCTTACTCAGGTGGAACTATCTACGAGCAGTACTTC. This encodes CASSPYSGGTIYEQYF.

The V gene is TRBV5-1, the J gene TRBJ2-5, with a weak D call TRBD2 (5 bases). This CDR3 region has 13 residues. V was pared by 4 bases and J by 5 bases, with 12 bases between. Germline-derived CDR1 and CDR2 are SGHRS and YFSETQ. CDR3 DNA sequence: TGCGCCAGCAGCACCCCGGGGAGTGAGACCCAGTACTTC. This gives the protein CASSTPGSETQYF.

The chain couples TRBV24-1 to TRBJ2-2; 12 positions match TRBD1. V was clipped by 4 bases and J by 6 bases; unmatched bases: 11. Germline loops: CDR1 KGHDR, CDR2 SFDVKD. This CDR3 has 18 residues. CDR3: CATSDGTGGSGLAGELFF. Written as DNA, the CDR3 is TGTGCCACCAGTGACGGGACAGGGGGCTCGGGGTTGGCCGGGGAGCTGTTTTTT.

This clonotype appeared many times. V gene TRBV20-1 combines with J gene TRBJ2-5, with 13 bases lining up with TRBD2. V lost 5 bases to trimming and J lost 4 bases; unmatched junction nucleotides: 4. The CDR3 has 14 amino acids. The germline V gene has CDR1 DFQATT and CDR2 SNEGSKA (reference sequence). The CDR3 sequence is CSARTSGRGETQYF. The CDR3 DNA reads TGCAGTGCTCGGACTAGCGGGAGAGGAGAGACCCAGTACTTC.

The V call is TRBV20-1, the J call TRBJ1-2, with TRBD1 identical over 8 bases. Germline V gene sequence: CDR1 DFQATT, CDR2 SNEGSKA (reference sequence). The CDR3 runs 15 residues. J gave up 8 bases and V 1 base, and 12 bases lay outside the gene matches. The CDR3 protein is CSARVPGQDPRGYTF. Written as DNA, the CDR3 is TGCAGTGCTAGAGTCCCGGGACAGGATCCACGGGGCTACACCTTC.

The table lists this clonotype with many counts. V gene TRBV7-2 combines with J gene TRBJ2-7, with 10 positions matching TRBD2. Per the germline V gene, CDR1 is SGHTA and CDR2 is FQGNSA. The CDR3 is 15 amino acids. With V trimmed by 5 bases and J by 2 bases, 6 bases remained unmatched. The CDR3 DNA reads as TGTGCCAGCAGCGGAAAAGCGGGAGGGCCCTACGAGCAGTACTTC. This sequence encodes CASSGKAGGPYEQYF.

There are many counts of this clonotype. V usage is TRBV13 and J usage is TRBJ2-5; tentatively, D is TRBD1 (6 bases). The V and J ends lost 7 bases and 4 bases respectively, with 13 bases between them. Germline CDR1 PRHDT, CDR2 FYEKMQ (reference sequence). The CDR3 consists of 13 residues. The CDR3 DNA reads as TGTGCCAGCACTTGGCTAGGGGGAGAGACCCAGTACTTC. It encodes CASTWLGGETQYF.

In this sample, this clonotype turned up a few times. V usage is TRBV7-9 and J usage is TRBJ2-7; 7 bases agree with TRBD1. The CDR3 loop spans 15 amino acids. Germline-derived CDR1 and CDR2 are SEHNR and FQNEAQ (reference sequence). V lost 5 bases to trimming and J lost 0 bases; unmatched junction nucleotides: 7. CDR3: CASSATGANSYEQYF. The CDR3 nucleotides read TGTGCCAGCAGCGCAACAGGGGCCAACTCCTACGAGCAGTACTTC.

This clonotype showed up just a few times. The chain employs TRBV10-3 and TRBJ1-2; possible D gene TRBD1, 5 bases. The germline CDR1 and CDR2 sequences are ENHRY and SYGVKD. There are 11 residues in the CDR3. Trimming removed 8 bases from V and 5 bases from J, with 9 bases in between. CDR3 in amino acids: CAIGTGYGYTF. The CDR3 DNA follows: TGTGCCATCGGGACCGGGTATGGCTACACCTTC.

This clonotype has just a few counts. V usage is TRBV19 and J usage is TRBJ2-2; unclear D gene. Trimming pared 2 bases from V and 5 bases from J, leaving 12 bases between. This CDR3 has 15 residues. The germline CDR1 and CDR2 sequences are LNHDA and SQIVND (reference sequence). The CDR3 nucleotides are TGTGCCAGTAGTATATCTGAAATGAGGACCGGGGAGCTGTTTTTT. Amino acids: CASSISEMRTGELFF. Drawing the rest from reference TRBV19 and TRBJ2-2, the complete variable domain is DGGITQSPKYLFRKEGQNVTLSCEQNLNHDAMYWYRQDPGQGLRLIYYSQIVNDFQKGDIAEGYSVSREKKESFPLTVTSAQKNPTAFYLCASSISEMRTGELFFGEGSRLTVL.

In its sample, this clonotype was seen many times. This chain links TRBV18 with TRBJ2-3, with 7 bases that match TRBD2. Trimming cost V 3 bases and J 2 bases; bases outside gene matches: 2. CDR1 is KGHSH and CDR2 is LQKENI in the germline V gene. The CDR3 extends over 14 amino acids. DNA of the CDR3: TGTGCCAGCTCACCTGGGACTACCACAGATACGCAGTATTTT. The encoded protein is CASSPGTTTDTQYF.

The chain links TRBV7-9 to TRBJ1-1; perhaps TRBD1 as D (5 bases). Germline CDR1 reads SEHNR; CDR2 reads FQNEAQ (reference sequence). Trimming stripped 5 bases from V and 5 bases from J, with 24 bases between. CDR3 length: 17 amino acids. This chain's CDR3 is CASSPDGTLTRGTEAFF. In nucleotides, the CDR3 is TGTGCCAGCAGCCCGGACGGGACCCTGACTCGAGGGACTGAAGCTTTCTTT.

This clonotype was detected a few times. V gene TRBV18 combines with J gene TRBJ1-5; no definite D call. The CDR3 has 15 residues. Germline lookup yields CDR1 KGHSH and CDR2 LQKENI. V gave up 3 bases and J gave up 2 bases, with 11 bases separating them. In nucleotides, the CDR3 is TGTGCCAGCTCACCGTTTGGAAAGGGCAATCAGCCCCAGCATTTT. It encodes CASSPFGKGNQPQHF.

This clonotype was observed a handful of times. A much larger clone lies one base from this, so it may be a read error. The CDR3 reads CASSPQDDRTEALF. The DNA for the CDR3 is TGTGCCAGCTCACCACAGGACGACCGAACTGAAGCTCTCTTT. The rearrangement uses TRBV18 and TRBJ1-1; D not certain. The CDR3 consists of 14 residues. Germline CDR1 reads KGHSH; CDR2 reads LQKENI.

This clonotype was seen a handful of times. The rearrangement uses TRBV5-8 and TRBJ2-3, with D possibly matching TRBD2 (6 bases). The germline V gene encodes CDR1 SGHTS and CDR2 YDEGEE. V was trimmed by 4 bases and J by 1 base, leaving 16 bases between them. The CDR3 consists of 16 residues. CDR3 DNA sequence: TGTGCCAGCAGCCCCCGACTAGTTGAGCGCACAGATACGCAGTATTTT. It is translated as CASSPRLVERTDTQYF.

V usage is TRBV10-1 and J usage is TRBJ2-7; D is possibly TRBD2 (6 bases). Per germline, CDR1 WNHNN and CDR2 SYGVQD (reference sequence). The CDR3 length is 17 residues. The ends were cut back, 0 bases at V and 2 bases at J, with 17 bases in the middle. The CDR3 sequence is CASSESNPGLAPYEQYF. CDR3 bases: TGCGCCAGCAGTGAGTCGAATCCCGGTCTAGCGCCCTACGAGCAGTACTTC.

This clonotype was seen a handful of times. The rearrangement uses TRBV5-1 and TRBJ2-1, with TRBD2 identical over 13 bases. Germline assignment: CDR1 SGHRS and CDR2 YFSETQ. After removal of 4 bases from V and 7 bases from J, the junction contained 8 bases not matched to a gene. CDR3 length: 16 amino acids. CDR3 in amino acids: CASSTGLAGDGNEQFF. CDR3 coding DNA: TGCGCCAGCAGCACAGGACTAGCGGGAGATGGGAATGAGCAGTTCTTC.

This clonotype was observed a few times. The chain has TRBV6-5 and TRBJ2-7, with D unclear. This CDR3 has 16 amino acids. V was cut by 0 bases and J by 4 bases, with 16 bases left in between. Germline lookup yields CDR1 MNHEY and CDR2 SVGAGI. The CDR3 DNA is TGTGCCAGCAGTTACTCGTGGGTCCCGGGCAAGTACGAGCAGTACTTC. Amino acid sequence: CASSYSWVPGKYEQYF.

This chain links TRBV6-5 with TRBJ2-7; D is possibly TRBD1 (6 bases). This CDR3 has 16 amino acids. The V end lost 2 bases, the J end lost 2 bases, and 16 bases lay between the germline ends. Germline assignment: CDR1 MNHEY and CDR2 SVGAGI. Written as DNA, the CDR3 is TGTGCCAGCAGTTACCGTAGGACAGCCAAAACCTACGAGCAGTACTTC. This codes for CASSYRRTAKTYEQYF.

A few counts support this clonotype. The V and J genes are TRBV20-1 and TRBJ2-3; maybe TRBD1 (5 bases). This CDR3 is built from 15 residues. V was pared by 2 bases and J by 0 bases, with 12 bases between. Germline-derived CDR1 and CDR2 are DFQATT and SNEGSKA (reference sequence). The CDR3 is CSARPQGSSTDTQYF. Here the CDR3 DNA reads TGCAGTGCTAGACCTCAGGGTTCTAGCACAGATACGCAGTATTTT.

The chain links TRBV10-3 to TRBJ2-7, with 7 nucleotides matching TRBD1. Germline lookup yields CDR1 ENHRY and CDR2 SYGVKD. V was clipped by 10 bases and J by 1 base; unmatched bases: 4. There are 12 residues in the CDR3. The CDR3 region is CATEGASYEQYF. CDR3 coding DNA: TGTGCCACCGAGGGGGCGTCCTACGAGCAGTACTTC.

The rearrangement uses TRBV24-1 and TRBJ1-4, with 8 bases identical to TRBD1. V trimming: 0 bases; J trimming: 0 bases; junction bases outside the gene matches: 8. The V gene's germline CDR1 is KGHDR and CDR2 SFDVKD. The CDR3 totals 19 residues. Written as DNA, the CDR3 is TGTGCCACCAGTGATTTGCCCGGACAGGGTAATCCAACTAATGAAAAACTGTTTTTT. Protein product: CATSDLPGQGNPTNEKLFF.

This clonotype appeared a few times. J is TRBJ2-2 and V is TRBV4-1, with D possibly being TRBD1 or TRBD2 (5 bases each). This CDR3 has 15 residues. Trimming shortened V by 1 base and J by 5 bases, and 11 bases separated the two germline ends. Per germline, CDR1 MGHRA and CDR2 YSYEKL. The CDR3 DNA reads as TGCGCCAGCAGCCAAGTTGGGACCAAAACCGGGGAGCTGTTTTTT. This sequence encodes CASSQVGTKTGELFF.